The 28 T cell receptor beta chains reported below all come from one sample, sequenced in a study of T cells after yellow fever vaccination. TCRdb reprocessed the 5' RACE reads with MiXCR, giving one entry per CDR3 protein. The table includes approximately 510,000 distinct CDR3 sequences, 20% to 25% detected once. The sample here was PBMCs, taken around 3 weeks after the first yellow fever vaccination. These receptors were taken from a man aged 18 to 35 who received the YFV17D yellow fever vaccine.

V is TRBV29-1 and J is TRBJ2-7; D not resolved. Germline V CDR1 and CDR2: SQVTM, ANQGSEA. Trimming took 3 bases from V and 0 from J, leaving 9 bases between them. The CDR3 is made up of 13 amino acids. This CDR3 is CSVEVPHSYEQYF. The CDR3 nucleotides read TGCAGCGTTGAGGTTCCGCACTCCTACGAGCAGTACTTC.

In this sample, this clonotype turned up a few times. V and J are TRBV11-2 and TRBJ2-5, with a weak D call TRBD2 (6 bases). CDR1 and CDR2 (germline): SGHAT, FQNNGV. The V end was cut by 6 bases, the J end by 3 bases, with 17 bases between. The CDR3 totals 15 residues. CDR3 sequence (DNA): TGTGCCAGCAGTCCGCTCCGGGGGAAGAAAGAGACCCAGTACTTC. It specifies CASSPLRGKKETQYF. Supplemented by reference TRBV11-2 and TRBJ2-5, the full variable domain reads EAGVAQSPRYKIIEKRQSVAFWCNPISGHATLYWYQQILGQGPKLLIQFQNNGVVDDSQLPKDRFSAERLKGVDSTLKIQPAKLEDSAVYLCASSPLRGKKETQYFGPGTRLLVL.

Regarding this clonotype: The junction does not match germline at one end; this may be a read error. This chain links TRBV11-2 with TRBJ2-1; 11 bases fit TRBD2. The CDR3 contains 12 residues. CDR1 SGHAT and CDR2 FQNNGV come from the germline V gene. The CDR3 DNA follows: TGTGCCAGCAGCTTACTACTAGCGGGGGTTGTCTTC. This translates into CASSLLLAGVVF.

On this clonotype: Germline is not matched at one junction end, which may reflect a read error. The chain is built from TRBV9 and TRBJ2-1; TRBD1 is a possible D gene (5 bases). This CDR3 is built from 16 residues. CDR1 SGDLS and CDR2 YYNGEE come from the germline V gene. CDR3 loop: CASSVTPDSSFNEQFF. In DNA, the CDR3 is TGTGCCAGCAGCGTAACTCCTGACAGCTCCTTCAATGAGCAGTTCTTC.

J is TRBJ2-5 and V is TRBV4-3; the D gene is possibly TRBD2 (7 bases). Trimming removed 1 base at V and 5 bases at J, with 17 bases between. CDR1 LGHNA and CDR2 YSLEER come from the germline V gene. The CDR3 extends over 16 amino acids. CDR3 nucleotides: TGCGCCAGCAGCCAAGGACTGTCGGGGGGCCTGGAGACCCAGTACTTC. Amino acids: CASSQGLSGGLETQYF.

In this sample, this clonotype turned up a few times. This chain connects TRBV30 to TRBJ2-5; D remains unclear. This CDR3 is 11 amino acids long. CDR1 GTSNPN and CDR2 SVGIG come from the germline V gene (reference sequence). Trimming cost V 4 bases and J 6 bases, with 9 bases left between them. CDR3 in amino acids: CAWMVGKTQYF. The CDR3 nucleotides are TGTGCCTGGATGGTTGGAAAGACCCAGTACTTC.

This sequence joins TRBV28 and TRBJ2-3; 7 bases align to TRBD2. Germline CDR1 and CDR2: MDHEN and SYDVKM. V lost 7 bases, J lost 4 bases, and 14 bases stayed unmatched. The CDR3 extends over 16 amino acids. CDR3 sequence: CASIHEKASGPDTQYF. Written as DNA, the CDR3 is TGTGCCAGCATCCACGAAAAGGCTAGCGGACCAGATACGCAGTATTTT.

The V and J genes are TRBV28 and TRBJ2-1; 10 positions match TRBD2. The CDR3 has 15 residues. With V trimmed by 3 bases and J by 4 bases, 3 bases remained unmatched. Germline CDR1 MDHEN, CDR2 SYDVKM. The CDR3 spells CASSLGLALYNEQFF. The CDR3 DNA sequence: TGTGCCAGCAGTTTGGGACTAGCGCTGTACAATGAGCAGTTCTTC.

The chain combines TRBV6-2 or TRBV6-3 with TRBJ2-7; D perhaps matches TRBD1 (6 bases). The V and J ends lost 5 bases and 5 bases respectively, with 10 bases between them. The CDR3 has 12 residues. Germline-derived CDR1 and CDR2 are MNHEY and SVGEGT. The CDR3 DNA reads as TGTGCCAGCAGTAACAGGGCGAACGAGCAGTACTTC. Encoded protein: CASSNRANEQYF.

V gene TRBV12-3 or TRBV12-4 combines with J gene TRBJ1-2; no definite D call. V was trimmed by 2 bases and J by 0 bases, leaving 13 bases between them. The CDR3 spans 16 residues. CDR3 sequence reads: CASSLNGGRTNYGYTF. The CDR3 nucleotides are TGTGCCAGCAGTTTAAACGGTGGCAGAACTAACTATGGCTACACCTTC.

This clonotype was counted a few times. The J gene is TRBJ2-3, the V gene TRBV7-2, with 9 bases lining up with TRBD1. The CDR3 runs to 16 residues. The ends lost 6 bases at V and 2 bases at J; junction bases unmatched: 9. CDR1 SGHTA and CDR2 FQGNSA come from the germline V gene. The CDR3 reads CASRNPGTGNTDTQYF. CDR3 DNA sequence: TGTGCCAGCAGGAACCCCGGGACAGGGAACACAGATACGCAGTATTTT.

The chain combines TRBV11-2 with TRBJ2-5; 14 nucleotides agree with TRBD2. CDR1 and CDR2 from the germline V gene are SGHAT and FQNNGV. The V segment lost 3 bases and the J segment 2 bases; nucleotides outside the gene matches: 5. This CDR3 has 17 residues. The CDR3 nucleotides are TGTGCCAGCAGCTTCGGTCGGACTAGCGGGGGGCAAGAGACCCAGTACTTC. This gives the protein CASSFGRTSGGQETQYF.

There are a few counts of this clonotype. V is TRBV7-9 and J is TRBJ2-5, with D perhaps matching TRBD1 or TRBD2 (5 bases each). Germline values: CDR1 SEHNR, CDR2 FQNEAQ (reference sequence). The CDR3 is 17 amino acids. V dropped 3 bases and J dropped 0 bases, with 17 bases sitting between them. The CDR3 DNA is TGTGCCAGCAGCTTTGGGGGTTCTCTTTCGTACCAAGAGACCCAGTACTTC. Residues: CASSFGGSLSYQETQYF.

The gene calls are TRBV11-2 and TRBJ1-1; D not resolved. The CDR3 length is 13 residues. V lost 5 bases, J lost 7 bases, and 14 bases lay in between. CDR1 is SGHAT, CDR2 FQNNGV, per germline. CDR3 protein: CASSATLEVEAFF. CDR3 DNA sequence: TGTGCCAGCAGCGCTACCCTCGAAGTTGAAGCTTTCTTT.

Only a few counts were recorded for this clonotype. The chain links TRBV7-2 to TRBJ1-1; TRBD1 is a possible D gene (5 bases). V was clipped by 1 base and J by 4 bases, with 10 bases between them. Germline-derived CDR1 and CDR2 are SGHTA and FQGNSA. This CDR3 region has 14 residues. The CDR3 DNA reads as TGTGCCAGCAGCTTAGTCCAGGGTGGCACTGAAGCTTTCTTT. This gives the protein CASSLVQGGTEAFF.

This clonotype was found many times. V and J are TRBV7-3 and TRBJ1-1; D not certain. The CDR3 is 13 amino acids. Trimming left V 5 bases short and J 0 bases short, with 7 bases between. Germline V CDR1 and CDR2: SGHTA, FQGTGA. The DNA of the CDR3 is TGTGCCAGCAGCCGATTCATGAACACTGAAGCTTTCTTT. Translation gives CASSRFMNTEAFF.

The V call is TRBV6-1, the J call TRBJ1-5; 7 bases are a match to TRBD1. CDR1 MNHNS and CDR2 SASEGT come from the germline V gene. The V and J ends lost 3 bases and 1 base, in that order; junction bases with no gene match: 9. The CDR3 covers 17 residues. CDR3 bases: TGTGCCAGCAGTGATAGGGCAGGGGGTTTAAGCAATCAGCCCCAGCATTTT. This translates into CASSDRAGGLSNQPQHF.

The chain recombines TRBV5-1 with TRBJ2-7, with D possibly matching TRBD1 (7 bases). V was shortened by 2 bases and J by 7 bases, with 16 bases between the two germline ends. This CDR3 is built from 14 residues. Germline V gene sequence: CDR1 SGHRS, CDR2 YFSETQ. In nucleotides, the CDR3 is TGCGCCAGCAGCTTTTCAGGGGGGCCCCAGGAGCAGTACTTC. This gives the protein CASSFSGGPQEQYF.

This clonotype turned up a few times. This rearrangement joins TRBV7-9 to TRBJ2-7, with 10 positions matching TRBD1. Trimming removed 4 bases from V and 6 bases from J; junction bases left unmatched: 12. The CDR3 length is 16 residues. CDR1 and CDR2 from the germline V gene are SEHNR and FQNEAQ (reference sequence). For the CDR3, the DNA is TGTGCCAGCAGCTCCACGGAGGGGACAGGGGACGGCGAGCAGTACTTC. Amino acid sequence: CASSSTEGTGDGEQYF.

This chain uses TRBV19 with TRBJ1-1, with TRBD1 identical over 10 bases. The V gene's germline CDR1 is LNHDA and CDR2 SQIVND (reference sequence). This CDR3 has 14 amino acids. Trimming took 3 bases from V and 4 from J; bases not matched to a gene: 2. The CDR3 reads CASSMTGGFTEAFF. The DNA of the CDR3 is TGTGCCAGTAGTATGACAGGGGGCTTCACTGAAGCTTTCTTT. Complete variable domain (other parts from reference TRBV19 and TRBJ1-1): DGGITQSPKYLFRKEGQNVTLSCEQNLNHDAMYWYRQDPGQGLRLIYYSQIVNDFQKGDIAEGYSVSREKKESFPLTVTSAQKNPTAFYLCASSMTGGFTEAFFGQGTRLTVV.

V is TRBV20-1 and J is TRBJ2-7; no clear D. The V end lost 1 base, the J end lost 2 bases, and 9 bases lay between the germline ends. CDR3 length: 13 residues. The V gene's germline CDR1 is DFQATT and CDR2 SNEGSKA (reference sequence). CDR3 sequence reads: CSARGSHAYEQYV. Here the CDR3 DNA reads TGCAGTGCTAGAGGAAGTCATGCCTACGAGCAGTACGTC.

This clonotype was picked up many times. The chain couples TRBV7-6 to TRBJ1-1; 7 nucleotides align to TRBD1. CDR1 is SGHVS, CDR2 FNYEAQ, per germline. The CDR3 is 13 residues long. V lost 1 base, J lost 4 bases, and 0 bases stayed unmatched. The CDR3 loop reads CASSLDRGTEAFF. The CDR3 coding sequence is TGTGCCAGCAGCTTAGACAGGGGCACTGAAGCTTTCTTT.

The rearrangement joins TRBV3-1 to TRBJ1-5; the D is unclear. This CDR3 comprises 13 residues. V shed 1 base and J shed 7 bases, with 8 bases lying between them. Germline V gives CDR1 LGHDT, CDR2 YNNKEL (reference sequence). The CDR3 nucleotides are TGTGCCAGCAGCCAAGGACTCAGCCAGCCCCAGCATTTT. Translating it yields CASSQGLSQPQHF.

CDR3 loop: CASSQGLAGRNPLTDTQYF. The CDR3 nucleotides are TGCGCCAGCAGCCAAGGGTTAGCGGGGCGAAACCCACTCACAGATACGCAGTATTTT. This rearrangement joins TRBV4-3 to TRBJ2-3; 8 bases match TRBD2. The V segment lost 1 base and the J segment 2 bases; nucleotides outside the gene matches: 14. CDR1 and CDR2 (germline): LGHNA, YSLEER. This CDR3 has 19 residues.

The CDR3 loop is CASSEAGSKNEQFF. DNA for the CDR3: TGTGCCAGCAGTGAAGCGGGGTCTAAGAATGAGCAGTTCTTC. This sequence joins TRBV25-1 and TRBJ2-1; possible D gene TRBD2, 6 bases. Deletions cut 2 bases from V and 7 bases from J, with 12 bases between. The CDR3 spans 14 residues. Per the germline V gene, CDR1 is MGHDK and CDR2 is SYGVNS.

This clonotype was picked up a small number of times. The chain links TRBV18 to TRBJ1-4; D unclear. Trimming cost V 2 bases and J 8 bases, with 9 bases left between them. The CDR3 is 13 amino acids. Germline-derived CDR1 and CDR2 are KGHSH and LQKENI. This chain's CDR3 is CASSPEHREKLFF. For the CDR3, the DNA is TGTGCCAGCTCACCAGAGCATCGAGAAAAACTGTTTTTT.

The chain has TRBV5-1 and TRBJ2-7; maybe TRBD1 (6 bases). The germline CDR1 and CDR2 sequences are SGHRS and YFSETQ. The CDR3 is made up of 14 amino acids. V lost 5 bases, J lost 7 bases, and 19 bases lay in between. The CDR3 nucleotides are TGCGCCAGCAGTTTAAACGACAGGATGGGTGAGCAGTACTTC. Its protein is CASSLNDRMGEQYF. Full variable domain (missing parts from reference TRBV5-1 and TRBJ2-7): KAGVTQTPRYLIKTRGQQVTLSCSPISGHRSVSWYQQTPGQGLQFLFEYFSETQRNKGNFPGRFSGRQFSNSRSEMNVSTLELGDSALYLCASSLNDRMGEQYFGPGTRLTVT.

The table lists this clonotype with a few counts. CDR3 coding DNA: TGTGCCAGCAGTTACTCGACGAGCGGGGGGATTAAAGAGACCCAGTACTTC. This sequence encodes CASSYSTSGGIKETQYF. This chain joins TRBV6-5 and TRBJ2-5; TRBD2 agrees at 9 bases. V dropped 0 bases and J dropped 3; count of bases not matched to a gene: 8. The CDR3 is 17 residues long. CDR1 and CDR2 from the germline V gene are MNHEY and SVGAGI.